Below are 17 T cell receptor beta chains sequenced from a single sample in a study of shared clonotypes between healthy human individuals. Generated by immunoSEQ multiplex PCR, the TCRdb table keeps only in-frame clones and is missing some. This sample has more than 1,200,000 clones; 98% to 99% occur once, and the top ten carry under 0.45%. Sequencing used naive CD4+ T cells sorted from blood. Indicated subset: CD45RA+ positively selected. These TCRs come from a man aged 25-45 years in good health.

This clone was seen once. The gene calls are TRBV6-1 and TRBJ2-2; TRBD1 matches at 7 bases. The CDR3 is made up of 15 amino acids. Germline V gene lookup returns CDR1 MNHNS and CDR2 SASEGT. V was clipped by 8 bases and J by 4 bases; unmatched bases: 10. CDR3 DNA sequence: TGTGCCAGCCGCCGAGGACAGGCCGGCACCGGGGAGCTGTTTTTT. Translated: CASRRGQAGTGELFF.

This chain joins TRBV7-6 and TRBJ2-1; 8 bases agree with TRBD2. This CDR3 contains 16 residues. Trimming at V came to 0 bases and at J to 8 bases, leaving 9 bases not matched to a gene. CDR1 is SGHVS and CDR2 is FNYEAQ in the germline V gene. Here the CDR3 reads CASSLAGLAGAHEQFF. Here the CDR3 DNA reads TGTGCCAGCAGCTTAGCCGGCCTAGCGGGCGCCCATGAGCAGTTCTTC.

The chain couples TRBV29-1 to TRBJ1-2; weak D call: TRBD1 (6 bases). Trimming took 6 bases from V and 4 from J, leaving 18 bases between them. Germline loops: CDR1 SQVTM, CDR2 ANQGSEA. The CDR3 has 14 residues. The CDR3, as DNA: TGCAGCGTCACGACCTCAGGGGACGGCTATGGCTACACCTTC. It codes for CSVTTSGDGYGYTF.

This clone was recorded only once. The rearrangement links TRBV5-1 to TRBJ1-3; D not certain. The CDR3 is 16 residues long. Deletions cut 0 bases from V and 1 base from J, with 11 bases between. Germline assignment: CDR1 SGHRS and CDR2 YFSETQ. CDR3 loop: CASSLANPQSGNTIYF. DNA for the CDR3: TGCGCCAGCAGCTTGGCCAACCCACAGTCTGGAAACACCATATATTTT.

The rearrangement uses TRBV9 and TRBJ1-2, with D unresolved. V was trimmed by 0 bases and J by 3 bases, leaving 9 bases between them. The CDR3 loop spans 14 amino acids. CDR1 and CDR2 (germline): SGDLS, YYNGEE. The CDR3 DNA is TGTGCCAGCAGCGTAGTTAGGGCTCACTATGGCTACACCTTC. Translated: CASSVVRAHYGYTF.

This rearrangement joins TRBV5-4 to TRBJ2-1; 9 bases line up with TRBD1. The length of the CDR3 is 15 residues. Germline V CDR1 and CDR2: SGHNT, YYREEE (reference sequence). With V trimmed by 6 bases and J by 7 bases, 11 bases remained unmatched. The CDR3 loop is CASKRGDREDNEQFF. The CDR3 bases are TGTGCCAGCAAACGGGGGGACAGGGAGGATAATGAGCAGTTCTTC. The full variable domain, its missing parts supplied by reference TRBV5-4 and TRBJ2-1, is ETGVTQSPTHLIKTRGQQVTLRCSSQSGHNTVSWYQQALGQGPQFIFQYYREEENGRGNFPPRFSGLQFPNYSSELNVNALELDDSALYLCASKRGDREDNEQFFGPGTRLTVL.

The CDR3 protein is CASSPPGLSTDTQYF. The CDR3 DNA follows: TGTGCCAGCAGTCCCCCGGGACTCAGCACAGATACGCAGTATTTT. The chain recombines TRBV6-5 with TRBJ2-3, with D tentatively TRBD2 (6 bases). The CDR3 sequence is 15 residues long. The V end was cut by 5 bases, the J end by 0 bases, with 12 bases between. Germline-derived CDR1 and CDR2 are MNHEY and SVGAGI.

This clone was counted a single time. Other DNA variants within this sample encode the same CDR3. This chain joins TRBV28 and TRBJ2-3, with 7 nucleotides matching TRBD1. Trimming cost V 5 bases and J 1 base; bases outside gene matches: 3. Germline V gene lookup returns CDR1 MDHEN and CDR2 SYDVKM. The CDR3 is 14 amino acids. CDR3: CASSPGQGTDTQYF. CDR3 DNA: TGTGCCAGCAGTCCCGGACAGGGCACAGATACGCAGTATTTT.

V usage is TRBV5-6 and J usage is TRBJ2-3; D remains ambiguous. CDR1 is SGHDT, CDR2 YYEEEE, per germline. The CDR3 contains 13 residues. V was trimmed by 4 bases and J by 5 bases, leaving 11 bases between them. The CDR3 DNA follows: TGTGCCAGCAGCAAGACTGAACTAGATACGCAGTATTTT. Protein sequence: CASSKTELDTQYF.

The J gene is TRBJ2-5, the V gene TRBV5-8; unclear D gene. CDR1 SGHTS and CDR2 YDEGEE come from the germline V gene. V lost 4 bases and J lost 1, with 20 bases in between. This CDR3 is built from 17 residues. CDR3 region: CASSLLEVALSQETQYF. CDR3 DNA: TGTGCCAGCAGCCTGTTAGAGGTGGCCCTCTCCCAAGAGACCCAGTACTTC.

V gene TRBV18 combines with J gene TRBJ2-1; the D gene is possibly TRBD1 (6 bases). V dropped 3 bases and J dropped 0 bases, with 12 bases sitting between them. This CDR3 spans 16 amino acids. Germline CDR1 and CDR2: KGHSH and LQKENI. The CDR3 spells CASSPLQGSSYNEQFF. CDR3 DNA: TGTGCCAGCTCACCCTTACAGGGTAGCTCCTACAATGAGCAGTTCTTC.

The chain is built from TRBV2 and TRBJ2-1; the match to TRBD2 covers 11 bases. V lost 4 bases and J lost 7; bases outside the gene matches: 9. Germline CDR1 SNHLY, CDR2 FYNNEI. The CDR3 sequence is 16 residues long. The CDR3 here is CASSGPGRLAGNEQFF. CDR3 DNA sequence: TGTGCCAGCAGTGGGCCTGGGCGACTAGCGGGGAATGAGCAGTTCTTC.

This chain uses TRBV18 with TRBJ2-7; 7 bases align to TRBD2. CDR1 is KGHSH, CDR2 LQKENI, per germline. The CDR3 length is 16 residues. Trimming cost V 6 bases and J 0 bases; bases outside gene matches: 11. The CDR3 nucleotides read TGTGCCAGCTCCCTCAACCAAGCGGGGAGCTCCTACGAGCAGTACTTC. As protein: CASSLNQAGSSYEQYF.

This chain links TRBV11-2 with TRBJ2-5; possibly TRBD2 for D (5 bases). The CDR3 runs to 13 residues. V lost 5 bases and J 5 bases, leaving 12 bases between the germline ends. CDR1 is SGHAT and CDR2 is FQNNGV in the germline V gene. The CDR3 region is CASSRGLGETQYF. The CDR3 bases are TGTGCCAGCAGCCGTGGACTGGGGGAGACCCAGTACTTC.

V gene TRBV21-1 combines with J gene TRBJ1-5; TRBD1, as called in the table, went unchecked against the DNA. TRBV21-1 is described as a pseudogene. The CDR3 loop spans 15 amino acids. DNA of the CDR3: TGTGCCAGCAGCAAAGAAGGCAGGTGGGCACAGCCCCAGCATTTT. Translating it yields CASSKEGRWAQPQHF.

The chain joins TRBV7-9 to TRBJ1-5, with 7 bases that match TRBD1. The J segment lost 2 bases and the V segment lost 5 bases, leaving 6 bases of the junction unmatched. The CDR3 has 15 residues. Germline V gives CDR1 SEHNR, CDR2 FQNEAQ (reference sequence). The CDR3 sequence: CASSDDRVRNQPQHF. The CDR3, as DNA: TGTGCCAGCAGCGACGACAGGGTTCGCAATCAGCCCCAGCATTTT.

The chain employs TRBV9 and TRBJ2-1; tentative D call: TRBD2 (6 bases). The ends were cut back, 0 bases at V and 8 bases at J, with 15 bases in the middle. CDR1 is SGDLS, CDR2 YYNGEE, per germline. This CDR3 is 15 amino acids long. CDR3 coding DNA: TGTGCCAGCAGCGTAGCAGGACTATTCAATGATGAGCAGTTCTTC. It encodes CASSVAGLFNDEQFF.